A selection of T cell receptor beta chains follows, all from one sample in a study of tumor-infiltrating lymphocytes in primary liver carcinoma. MiXCR was run by TCRdb on the multiplex PCR reads, yielding one entry per CDR3 protein. This sample has some 46,000 distinct CDR3 sequences, with roughly 80% found just once. The sample taken for sequencing was tumor-adjacent normal liver tissue. The receptor source for this set is a woman aged 25 to 45 with primary liver carcinoma and hepatitis B virus infection. Both conserved end residues are part of each CDR3. The D gene is left open where the match is weak. Rows may omit the clone size; those that give it use once, few, many or a size class.

V,size,J,D,DNA,CDR3
TRBV11-2,-,TRBJ1-1,-,TGTGCCACCAGCATACTTGGGAACACTGAAGCTTTCTTT,CATSILGNTEAFF
TRBV28,once,TRBJ2-5,-,TGTTCCAGCAAACGTGAGGGGGTAGAGACCCAGTACTTC,CSSKREGVETQYF
TRBV6-1,-,TRBJ2-1,-,TGTGCCACCAGTCAAGGACAGAGTCCCAGTGAGAAGTTCTTC,CATSQGQSPSEKFF
TRBV29-1,medium-sized,TRBJ2-5,-,TGCAGCGTTGATCGGGCAGGGCAGGGGACCCAGTACTTC,CSVDRAGQGTQYF
TRBV14,-,TRBJ2-1,TRBD2,TGTGCCAGCAGCCGCGGAAGGGGCGGGAGTACTCTGAATGAGCAGTTCTTC,CASSRGRGGSTLNEQFF
TRBV5-6,-,TRBJ1-6,-,TGTGCCAGCAGCCATGCCCTCGGGGCTCATGATTCACCCCTCCAATTT,CASSHALGAHDSPLQF
TRBV28,-,TRBJ2-1,-,TGTACCAGCACTTCACCGTTGGGAACCAGCTCCTACAATGAGCAGTTCTTC,CTSTSPLGTSSYNEQFF
TRBV6-1,few,TRBJ2-2,-,TGTGCCAGCAGTGGCAGGGCAAGGCTAGTCGGAGTTCAGGCCGGGGAGCTGTTTTTT,CASSGRARLVGVQAGELFF
TRBV12-3/TRBV12-4,-,TRBJ2-7,-,TGTGCCAGCACTTTATCTCCGCTGGGGGAGCAGTACTTC,CASTLSPLGEQYF
TRBV29-1,-,TRBJ1-1,TRBD1,TGCAGCGTGCTGACAGGGAGTGACACTGAAGCTTTCTTT,CSVLTGSDTEAFF
TRBV5-4,-,TRBJ2-1,-,TGTGCCAGCAGCTTGGTCCCAGCTAGCCTTTTGTACAATGAGCCGTTCTTC,CASSLVPASLLYNEPFF
TRBV11-2,-,TRBJ2-5,TRBD1,TGTGCCAGCAGCACAAGAACAGGGGGCATGAAAGAGACCCAGTATTTC,CASSTRTGGMKETQYF